This T cell receptor beta chain was found in a study of shared clonotypes between healthy human individuals. Only in-frame clones appear in the TCRdb table, and some are missing; sequencing was by immunoSEQ multiplex PCR. The sample records roughly 530,000 clones, approximately 95% being singletons. With 1 base removed from V and 4 bases from J, the gap between germline ends came to 8 bases. Germline V gives CDR1 SGHDT, CDR2 YYEEEE. The CDR3 totals 14 residues. Regarding this clone: What it recognizes is unknown.

The study, taken as a whole, reports: Non-shared clonotypes displayed generation probabilities falling below those of clonotypes present in all four donors.

Sequenced input: naive CD4+ T cells sorted from blood. Subset defined: CD45RA+ positively selected. This TCR was recovered from a woman aged 25-40 years in good health. The rearrangement uses TRBV5-6 and TRBJ1-4; the D gene is possibly TRBD1 (5 bases). CDR3 in DNA: TGTGCCAGCAGCTTGTATGGGGGTAATGAAAAACTGTTTTTT. Translating it yields CASSLYGGNEKLFF.